The rows below give T cell receptor beta chains drawn from one sample of a study of blood T cells in healthy people across ages. Each CDR3 protein gets one entry after TCRdb re-called the 5' RACE reads with MiXCR. Among more than 650,000 distinct CDR3 sequences listed, approximately 21% were seen once. The sample was blood. These receptors all come from a man between 65 and 85 years old in good health. CDR3s include the opening cysteine and the closing phenylalanine or tryptophan.

cdr3_aa | j_call | v_call
CASSVDRDYEQYF | - | TRBV6-1
CASSFRTGADEKLFF | TRBJ1-4 | TRBV12-3/TRBV12-4
CASSEGRVNEQFF | TRBJ2-1 | TRBV2
CASSPEDPVYEQYF | - | TRBV5-1
CASSSRTETRLKAFF | TRBJ1-1 | TRBV7-2
CASSKPNYGYTF | TRBJ1-2 | TRBV28
CASSPTREEETQYF | TRBJ2-5 | TRBV7-9
CSARSGASNTGELFF | TRBJ2-2 | TRBV20-1
CAISGGSGTTDTQYF | TRBJ2-3 | TRBV10-3
CASSVDWRGQGGYGYTF | TRBJ1-2 | TRBV9
CASSSQLGEKLFF | TRBJ1-4 | TRBV7-6
CASSQDLKGAREKLFF | TRBJ1-4 | TRBV3-1
CSARDWKGGGEKLFF | TRBJ1-4 | TRBV20-1
CSARRGGNNEQFF | TRBJ2-1 | TRBV20-1
CASRQDRGWNIQYF | TRBJ2-4 | TRBV6-5
CASSGSYEQYF | TRBJ2-7 | TRBV2
CASSPPAGLTYEQYF | - | TRBV18
CASKPTGRTEAFF | TRBJ1-1 | TRBV6-1
CASSLVPSGRGNEQFF | - | TRBV11-3
CSAIWNSYNEQFF | TRBJ2-1 | TRBV20-1
CSATGLAGGNNEQFF | TRBJ2-1 | TRBV20-1
CSAIRPLAGYNEQFF | TRBJ2-1 | TRBV20-1
CSARQTGADTQYF | TRBJ2-3 | TRBV20-1
CSVLSLVGEKLFF | TRBJ1-4 | TRBV20-1
CASSQESWSANTGELFF | TRBJ2-2 | TRBV4-2
CASSLAFRQGAETQYF | TRBJ2-5 | TRBV5-6
CASSTGREGGEQFF | TRBJ2-1 | TRBV19
CASSPNSAGAGTEAFF | TRBJ1-1 | TRBV18
CSVPGTGGTDTQYF | TRBJ2-3 | TRBV29-1
CAISEPEGKRTQYF | TRBJ2-5 | TRBV10-3
CASSPYVGIQYF | TRBJ2-4 | TRBV12-3/TRBV12-4
CASSQAPLSYNEQFF | TRBJ2-1 | TRBV3-1
CASSLAYNEQFF | TRBJ2-1 | TRBV7-2
CASSQEEIARWNWHEQYF | TRBJ2-7 | TRBV4-1
CASSQTGAHEAFF | TRBJ1-1 | TRBV18
CASRGGGFTGELFF | TRBJ2-2 | TRBV11-1
CSVDSSGTDTQYF | TRBJ2-3 | TRBV29-1
CASSARGRGELFF | TRBJ2-2 | TRBV7-2
CASSLEAIQYF | TRBJ2-4 | TRBV7-9
CASSSGTVEAFF | TRBJ1-1 | TRBV6-2/TRBV6-3
CASSIPAGGRSGELFF | TRBJ2-2 | TRBV12-3/TRBV12-4
CASSLEGTEAFF | TRBJ1-1 | TRBV5-1
CSGQTGGNEKLFF | TRBJ1-4 | TRBV29-1
CASSFGLAADTQYF | TRBJ2-3 | TRBV12-3/TRBV12-4
CASSHRRGTDTQYF | TRBJ2-3 | TRBV6-6
CASRAPGVPNEQFF | TRBJ2-1 | TRBV6-5
CASSVQGRGHSYEQYF | TRBJ2-7 | TRBV6-1
CASTSWGNYGYTF | TRBJ1-2 | TRBV7-9
CSALTVHNEQFF | TRBJ2-1 | TRBV20-1
CASSGVGSYEQYF | TRBJ2-7 | TRBV2
CATWGGITEAFF | TRBJ1-1 | TRBV21-1
CASSSPRDRGLVNEQFF | TRBJ2-1 | TRBV7-8
CASSQDGTPSDTQYF | TRBJ2-3 | TRBV3-1
CASSLRGITIYF | TRBJ1-3 | TRBV7-8
CASSYSKGHQVF | TRBJ2-1 | TRBV6-2/TRBV6-3